A selection of T cell receptor beta chains follows, all from one sample in a study of T cell responses to AZD1222 COVID-19 vaccine. Some clones are missing from TCRdb's copy, which holds only in-frame ones; the method was immunoSEQ multiplex PCR. The sample carries about 74,000 clones, roughly 89% recorded once. The sample here was peripheral blood, taken on day 0 of AZD1222 vaccination. These receptors were taken from an adult in good health. The CDR3 runs from the conserved cysteine through the conserved F or W. The D gene is left open where the match is weak. The size entry is marked missing in some rows and otherwise reads once, few, many or a size class.

v_call	j_call	clone_size	d_call	cdr3_nt	cdr3_aa
TRBV30	TRBJ1-1	-	-	TGTGCCTGGAGTGCCGACCCGATGAACACTGAAGCTTTCTTT	CAWSADPMNTEAFF
TRBV28	TRBJ1-2	-	-	TGTGCCAGCACACGTTCGTCCGGGATCGGCTACACCTTC	CASTRSSGIGYTF
TRBV14	TRBJ2-1	-	TRBD2	TGTGCCAGCAGCCAAGGGGGACTAGCGGGAGGGCCCCCCTACAATGAGCAGTTCTTC	CASSQGGLAGGPPYNEQFF
TRBV4-2	TRBJ2-1	-	-	TGTGCCAGCAGCGGGAGACGCTCCTACAATGAGCAGTTCTTC	CASSGRRSYNEQFF
TRBV27	TRBJ2-7	-	-	TGTGCCAGCAGTTTTAGGAAGTGGTACGAGCAGTACTTC	CASSFRKWYEQYF
TRBV28	TRBJ2-4	-	TRBD1	TGTGCCAGCAGTCAAACCGGGACAGTTCAGTACTTC	CASSQTGTVQYF
TRBV1	TRBJ1-2	once	-	TGCACCAGCAGGCCCCGGGACAGGGTGGGCCACGGACGGTACACCTTC	CTSRPRDRVGHGRYTF
TRBV4-1	TRBJ1-2	many	-	TGCGCCAGCAGCCCCTTCGTTGGGGGCGACTATGGCTACACCTTC	CASSPFVGGDYGYTF
TRBV30	TRBJ1-2	once	-	TGTGCCTGGAGTATTGGACAGAATGGCTACACCTTC	CAWSIGQNGYTF
TRBV5-6	TRBJ2-5	-	-	TGTGCCAGCAGCTTGGAGAGCCACGAGACCCAGTACTTC	CASSLESHETQYF
TRBV30	TRBJ2-5	once	-	TGTGCCTGGAGTGGAGGGCCTTGGGAGACCCAGTACTTC	CAWSGGPWETQYF
TRBV5-4	TRBJ2-5	-	-	TGTGCCAGCAGCCCGACTAAGGAGACCCAGTACTTC	CASSPTKETQYF
TRBV20-1	TRBJ1-5	-	-	TGCAGTGCTAGTCTTCAGGGCGGGAGTCAGCCCCAGCATTTT	CSASLQGGSQPQHF
TRBV29-1	TRBJ2-7	-	TRBD2	TGCAGCGGCAGTAGCGGGAGGTCGGGCGAGCAGTACTTC	CSGSSGRSGEQYF
TRBV7-3	TRBJ2-3	once	TRBD2	TGTGCCAGCAGTCGGGGGGGCACAGATACGCAGTATTTT	CASSRGGTDTQYF
TRBV29-1	TRBJ1-2	-	-	TGCAGCGCCCGGGACGACGGCTACACCTTC	CSARDDGYTF
TRBV5-1	TRBJ1-2	few	-	TGCGCCAGCAGCTTGACAGAGCGCCATGGCTACACCTTC	CASSLTERHGYTF
TRBV30	TRBJ1-3	-	TRBD1	TGTGCCTGGAGTAGGGGGACAGTTACTGGAAACACCATATATTTT	CAWSRGTVTGNTIYF